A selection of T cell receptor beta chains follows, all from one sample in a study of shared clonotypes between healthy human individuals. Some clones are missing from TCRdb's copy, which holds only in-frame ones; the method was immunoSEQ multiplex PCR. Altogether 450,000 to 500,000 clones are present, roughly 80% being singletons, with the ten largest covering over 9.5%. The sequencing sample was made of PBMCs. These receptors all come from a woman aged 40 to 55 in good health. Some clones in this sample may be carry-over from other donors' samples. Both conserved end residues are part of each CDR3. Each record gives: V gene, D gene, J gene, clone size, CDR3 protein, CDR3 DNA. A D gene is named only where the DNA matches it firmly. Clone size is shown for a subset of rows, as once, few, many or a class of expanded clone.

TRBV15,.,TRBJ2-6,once,CATSRVGGANVLTF,TGTGCCACCAGCAGAGTGGGAGGGGCCAACGTCCTGACTTTC
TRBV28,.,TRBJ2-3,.,CASSSRGDTDTQYF,TGTGCCAGCAGTTCCAGGGGGGACACAGATACGCAGTATTTT
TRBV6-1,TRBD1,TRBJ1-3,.,CASSESPPLDRGLSGNTIYF,TGTGCCAGCAGTGAATCACCGCCTCTAGACAGGGGGCTCTCTGGAAACACCATATATTTT
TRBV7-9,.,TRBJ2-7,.,CASSKTYEQYF,TGTGCCAGCAGTAAAACCTACGAGCAGTACTTC
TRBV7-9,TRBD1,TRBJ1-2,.,CASSLGQTYGYTF,TGTGCCAGCAGCTTGGGACAGACCTATGGCTACACCTTC
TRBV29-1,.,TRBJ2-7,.,CSIWTWTLRSYEQYF,TGCAGCATTTGGACATGGACACTGCGCTCCTACGAGCAGTACTTC
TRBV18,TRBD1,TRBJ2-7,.,CASSLRTGAYEQYF,TGTGCCAGCTCACTCCGGACAGGGGCCTACGAGCAGTACTTC
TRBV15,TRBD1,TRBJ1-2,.,CATSRSGTGDYGYTF,TGTGCCACCAGCAGAAGCGGGACAGGGGATTATGGCTACACCTTC
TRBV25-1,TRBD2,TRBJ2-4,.,CASSVRTGGDIQYF,TGTGCCAGCAGTGTTAGGACGGGGGGAGACATTCAGTACTTC
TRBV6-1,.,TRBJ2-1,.,CASSELRGSNEQFF,TGTGCCAGCAGTGAATTGAGGGGAAGCAATGAGCAGTTCTTC
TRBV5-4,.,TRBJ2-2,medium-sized,CASSFSRANTGELFF,TGTGCCAGCAGCTTTTCCAGAGCGAACACCGGGGAGCTGTTTTTT
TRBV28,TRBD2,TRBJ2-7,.,CASSLSVAGGRRYEQYF,TGTGCCAGCAGTTTATCGGTAGCGGGAGGCCGGCGGTACGAGCAGTACTTC
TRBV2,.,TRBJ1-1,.,CASSDVTGTKFAEAFF,TGTGCCAGCAGTGATGTGACAGGTACTAAGTTCGCTGAAGCTTTCTTT